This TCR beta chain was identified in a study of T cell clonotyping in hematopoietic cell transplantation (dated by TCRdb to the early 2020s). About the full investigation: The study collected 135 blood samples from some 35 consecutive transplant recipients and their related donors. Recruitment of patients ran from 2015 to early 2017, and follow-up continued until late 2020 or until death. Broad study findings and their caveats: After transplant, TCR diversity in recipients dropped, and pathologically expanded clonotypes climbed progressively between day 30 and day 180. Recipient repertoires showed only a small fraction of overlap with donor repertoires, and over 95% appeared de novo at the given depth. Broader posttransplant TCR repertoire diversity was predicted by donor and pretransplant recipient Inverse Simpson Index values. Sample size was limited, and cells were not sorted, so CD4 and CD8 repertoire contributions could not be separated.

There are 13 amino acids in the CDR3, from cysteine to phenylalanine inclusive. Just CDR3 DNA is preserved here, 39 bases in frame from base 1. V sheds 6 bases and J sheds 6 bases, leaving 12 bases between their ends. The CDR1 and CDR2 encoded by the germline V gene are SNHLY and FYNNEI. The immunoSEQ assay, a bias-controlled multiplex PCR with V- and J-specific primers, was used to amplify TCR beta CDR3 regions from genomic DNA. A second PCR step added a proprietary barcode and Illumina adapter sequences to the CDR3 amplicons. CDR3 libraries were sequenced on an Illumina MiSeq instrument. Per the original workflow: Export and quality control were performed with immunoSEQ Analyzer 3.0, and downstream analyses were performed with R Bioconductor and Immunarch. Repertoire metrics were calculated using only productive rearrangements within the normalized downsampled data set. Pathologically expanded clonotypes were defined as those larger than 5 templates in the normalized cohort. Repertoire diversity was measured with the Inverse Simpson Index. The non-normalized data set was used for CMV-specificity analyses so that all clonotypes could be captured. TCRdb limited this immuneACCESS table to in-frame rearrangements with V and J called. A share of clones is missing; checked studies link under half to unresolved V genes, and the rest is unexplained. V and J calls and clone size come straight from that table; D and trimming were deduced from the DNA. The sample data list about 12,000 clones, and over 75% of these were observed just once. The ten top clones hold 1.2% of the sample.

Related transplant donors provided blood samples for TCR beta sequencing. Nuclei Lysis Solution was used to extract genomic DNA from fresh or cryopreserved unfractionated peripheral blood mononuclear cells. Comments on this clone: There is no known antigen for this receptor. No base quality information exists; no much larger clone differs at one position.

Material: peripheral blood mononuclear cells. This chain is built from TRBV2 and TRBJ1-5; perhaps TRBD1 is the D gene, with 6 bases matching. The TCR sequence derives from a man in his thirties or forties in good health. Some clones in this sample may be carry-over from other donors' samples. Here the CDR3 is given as CASREQQGQPQHF. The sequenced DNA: TGTGCCAGCAGAGAACAACAGGGTCAGCCCCAGCATTTT.